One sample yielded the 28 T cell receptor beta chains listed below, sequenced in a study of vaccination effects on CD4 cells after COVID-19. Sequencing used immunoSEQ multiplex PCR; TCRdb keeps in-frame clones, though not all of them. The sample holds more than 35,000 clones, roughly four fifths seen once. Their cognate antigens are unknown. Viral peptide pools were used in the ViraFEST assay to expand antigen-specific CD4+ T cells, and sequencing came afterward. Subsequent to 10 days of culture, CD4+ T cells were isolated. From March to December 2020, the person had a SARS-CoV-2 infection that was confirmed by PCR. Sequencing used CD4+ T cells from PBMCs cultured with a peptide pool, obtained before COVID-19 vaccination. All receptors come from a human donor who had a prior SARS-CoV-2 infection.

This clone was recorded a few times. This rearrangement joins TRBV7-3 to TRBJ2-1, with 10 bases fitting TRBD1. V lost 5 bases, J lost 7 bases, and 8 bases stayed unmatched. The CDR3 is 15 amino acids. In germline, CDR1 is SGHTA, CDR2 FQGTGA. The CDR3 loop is CASSKDRGRLNEQFF. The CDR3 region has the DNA TGTGCCAGCAGCAAAGACAGGGGGCGATTAAATGAGCAGTTCTTC.

The CDR3 here is CASSQVPGLAGDTDTQYF. The CDR3, as DNA: TGCGCCAGCAGCCAAGTCCCGGGACTAGCGGGGGACACAGATACGCAGTATTTT. The chain links TRBV4-1 to TRBJ2-3; 14 positions agree with TRBD2. CDR1 is MGHRA, CDR2 YSYEKL, per germline. Trimming took 1 base from V and 2 from J; bases not matched to a gene: 5. CDR3 length: 18 amino acids.

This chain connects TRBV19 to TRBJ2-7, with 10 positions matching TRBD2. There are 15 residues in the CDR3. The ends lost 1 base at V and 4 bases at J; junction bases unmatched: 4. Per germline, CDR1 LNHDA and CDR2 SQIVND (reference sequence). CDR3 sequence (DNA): TGTGCCAGTAGTATAGTACTAGCGGGAATGTACGAGCAGTACTTC. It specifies CASSIVLAGMYEQYF.

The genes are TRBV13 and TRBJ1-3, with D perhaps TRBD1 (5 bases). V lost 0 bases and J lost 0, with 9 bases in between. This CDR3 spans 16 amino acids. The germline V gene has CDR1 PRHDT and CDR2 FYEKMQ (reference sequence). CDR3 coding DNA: TGTGCCAGCAGCTTAGGGGACATTATCTCTGGAAACACCATATATTTT. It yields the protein CASSLGDIISGNTIYF.

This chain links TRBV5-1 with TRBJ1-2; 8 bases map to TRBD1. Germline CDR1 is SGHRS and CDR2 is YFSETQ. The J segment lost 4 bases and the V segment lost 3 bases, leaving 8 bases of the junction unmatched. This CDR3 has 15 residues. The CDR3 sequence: CASSSGPQGAYGYTF. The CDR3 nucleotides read TGCGCCAGCAGCTCCGGTCCTCAGGGGGCCTATGGCTACACCTTC.

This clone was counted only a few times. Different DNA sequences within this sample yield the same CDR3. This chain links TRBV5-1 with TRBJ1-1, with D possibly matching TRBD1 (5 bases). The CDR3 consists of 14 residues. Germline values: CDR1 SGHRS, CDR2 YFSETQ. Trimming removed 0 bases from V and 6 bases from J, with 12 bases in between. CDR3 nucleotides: TGCGCCAGCAGCTTGGAGGGAGGGGATGCTGAAGCTTTCTTT. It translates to CASSLEGGDAEAFF.

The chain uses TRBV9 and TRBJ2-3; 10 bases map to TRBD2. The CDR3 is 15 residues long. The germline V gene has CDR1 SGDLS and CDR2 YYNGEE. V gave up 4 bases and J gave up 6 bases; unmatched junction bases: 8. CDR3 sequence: CASSPSGGGSDTQYF. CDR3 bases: TGTGCCAGCAGCCCCAGCGGGGGGGGTTCGGATACGCAGTATTTT.

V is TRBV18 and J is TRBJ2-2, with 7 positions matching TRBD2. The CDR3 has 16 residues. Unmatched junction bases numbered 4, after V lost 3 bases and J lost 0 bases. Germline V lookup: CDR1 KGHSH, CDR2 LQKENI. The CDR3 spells CASSPRTRTNTGELFF. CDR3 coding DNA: TGTGCCAGCTCACCGAGGACTAGGACGAACACCGGGGAGCTGTTTTTT.

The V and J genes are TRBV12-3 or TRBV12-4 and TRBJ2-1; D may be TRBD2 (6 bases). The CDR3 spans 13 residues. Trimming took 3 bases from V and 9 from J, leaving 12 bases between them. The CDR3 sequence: CASSFLGRGEQFF. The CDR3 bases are TGTGCCAGCAGTTTTCTTGGGCGGGGTGAGCAGTTCTTC.

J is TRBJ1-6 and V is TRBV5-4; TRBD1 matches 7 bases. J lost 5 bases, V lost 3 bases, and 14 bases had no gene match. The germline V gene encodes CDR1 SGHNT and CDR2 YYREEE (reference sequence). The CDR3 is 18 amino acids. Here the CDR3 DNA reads TGTGCCAGCAGCTCGGGCTATGGGTGGGACAGTGATAATTCACCCCTCCACTTT. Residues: CASSSGYGWDSDNSPLHF.

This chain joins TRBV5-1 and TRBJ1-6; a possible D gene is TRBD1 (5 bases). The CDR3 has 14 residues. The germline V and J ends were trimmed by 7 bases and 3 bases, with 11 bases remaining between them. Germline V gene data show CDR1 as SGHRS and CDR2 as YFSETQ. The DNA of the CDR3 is TGCGCCAGCGCTAGGGACCTCTATAATTCACCCCTCCACTTT. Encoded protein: CASARDLYNSPLHF.

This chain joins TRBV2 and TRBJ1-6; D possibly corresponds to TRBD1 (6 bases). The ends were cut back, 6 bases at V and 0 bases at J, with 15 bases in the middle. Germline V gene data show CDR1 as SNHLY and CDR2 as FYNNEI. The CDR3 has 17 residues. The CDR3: CASRSINRDSYNSPLHF. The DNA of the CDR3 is TGTGCCAGCAGGAGCATCAACAGGGACTCCTATAATTCACCCCTCCACTTT.

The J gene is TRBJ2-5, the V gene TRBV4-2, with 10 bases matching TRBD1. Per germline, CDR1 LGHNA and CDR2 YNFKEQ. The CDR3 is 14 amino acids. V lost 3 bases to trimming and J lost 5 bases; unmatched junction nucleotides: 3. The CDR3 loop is CASSQGQGWETQYF. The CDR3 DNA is TGTGCCAGCAGCCAGGGACAGGGGTGGGAGACCCAGTACTTC.

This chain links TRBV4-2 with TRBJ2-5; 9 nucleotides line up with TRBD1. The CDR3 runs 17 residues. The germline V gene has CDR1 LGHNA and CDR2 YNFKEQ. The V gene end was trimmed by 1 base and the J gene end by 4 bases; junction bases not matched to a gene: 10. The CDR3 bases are TGTGCCAGCAGCCAAGCCCAAACAGGGGGCCGGGGAGAGACCCAGTACTTC. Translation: CASSQAQTGGRGETQYF.

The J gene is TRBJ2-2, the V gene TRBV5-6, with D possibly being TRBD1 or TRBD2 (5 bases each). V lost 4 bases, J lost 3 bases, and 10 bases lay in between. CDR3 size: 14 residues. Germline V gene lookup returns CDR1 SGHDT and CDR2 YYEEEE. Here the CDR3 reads CASSVGPHTGELFF. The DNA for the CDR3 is TGTGCCAGCAGCGTGGGACCCCACACCGGGGAGCTGTTTTTT. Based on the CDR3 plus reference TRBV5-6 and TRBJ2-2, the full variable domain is DAGVTQSPTHLIKTRGQQVTLRCSPKSGHDTVSWYQQALGQGPQFIFQYYEEEERQRGNFPDRFSGHQFPNYSSELNVNALLLGDSALYLCASSVGPHTGELFFGEGSRLTVL.

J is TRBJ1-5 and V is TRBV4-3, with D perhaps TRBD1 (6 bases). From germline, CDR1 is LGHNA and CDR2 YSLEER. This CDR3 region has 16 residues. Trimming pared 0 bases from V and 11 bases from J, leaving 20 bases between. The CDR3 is CASSQERGDRSPAQHF. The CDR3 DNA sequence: TGCGCCAGCAGCCAAGAGCGGGGCGACAGGTCCCCGGCCCAGCATTTT.

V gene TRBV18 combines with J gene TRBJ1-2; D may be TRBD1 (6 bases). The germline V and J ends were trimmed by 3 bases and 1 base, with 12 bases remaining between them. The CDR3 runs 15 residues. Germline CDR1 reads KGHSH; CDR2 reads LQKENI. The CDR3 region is CASSPVDRHNYGYTF. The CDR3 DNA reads TGTGCCAGCTCACCGGTGGACAGACATAACTATGGCTACACCTTC. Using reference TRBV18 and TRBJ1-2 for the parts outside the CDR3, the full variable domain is NAGVMQNPRHLVRRRGQEARLRCSPMKGHSHVYWYRQLPEEGLKFMVYLQKENIIDESGMPKERFSAEFPKEGPSILRIQQVVRGDSAAYFCASSPVDRHNYGYTFGSGTRLTVV.

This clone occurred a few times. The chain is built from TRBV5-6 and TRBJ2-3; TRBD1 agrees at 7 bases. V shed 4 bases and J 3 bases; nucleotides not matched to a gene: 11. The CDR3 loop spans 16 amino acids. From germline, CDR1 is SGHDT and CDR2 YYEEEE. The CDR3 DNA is TGTGCCAGCAGCGAACAGGGACAGCCGTGGACAGATACGCAGTATTTT. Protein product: CASSEQGQPWTDTQYF.

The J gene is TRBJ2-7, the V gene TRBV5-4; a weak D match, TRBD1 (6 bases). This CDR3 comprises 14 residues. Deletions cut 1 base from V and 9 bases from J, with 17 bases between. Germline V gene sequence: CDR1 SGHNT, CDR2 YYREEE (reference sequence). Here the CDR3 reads CASSLSGNGQRQYF. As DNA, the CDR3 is TGTGCCAGCAGCTTGTCCGGGAATGGACAGAGGCAGTACTTC.

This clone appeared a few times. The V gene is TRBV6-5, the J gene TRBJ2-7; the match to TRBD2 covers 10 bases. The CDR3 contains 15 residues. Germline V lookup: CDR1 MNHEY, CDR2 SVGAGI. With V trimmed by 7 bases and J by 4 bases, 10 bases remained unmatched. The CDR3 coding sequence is TGTGCCAGCAAACATGGGACTAGCGACATTTACGAGCAGTACTTC. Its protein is CASKHGTSDIYEQYF.

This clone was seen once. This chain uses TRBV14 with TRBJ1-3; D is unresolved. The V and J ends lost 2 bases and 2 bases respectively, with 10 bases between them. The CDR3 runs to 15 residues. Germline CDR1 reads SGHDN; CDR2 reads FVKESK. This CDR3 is CASSQPPVPGNTIYF. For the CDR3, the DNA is TGTGCCAGCAGCCAACCTCCTGTACCTGGAAACACCATATATTTT.

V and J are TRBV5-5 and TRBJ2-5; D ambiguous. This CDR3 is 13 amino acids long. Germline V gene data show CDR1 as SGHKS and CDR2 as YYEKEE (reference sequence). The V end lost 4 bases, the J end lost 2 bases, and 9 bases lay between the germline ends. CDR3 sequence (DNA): TGTGCCAGCAGCCTAACAAGGCAAGAGACCCAGTACTTC. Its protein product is CASSLTRQETQYF.

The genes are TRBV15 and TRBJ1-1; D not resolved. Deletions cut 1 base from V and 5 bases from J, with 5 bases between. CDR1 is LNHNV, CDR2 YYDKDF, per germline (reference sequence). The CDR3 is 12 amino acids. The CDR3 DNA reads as TGTGCCACCAGCAGAGGTTATACTGAAGCTTTCTTT. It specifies CATSRGYTEAFF.

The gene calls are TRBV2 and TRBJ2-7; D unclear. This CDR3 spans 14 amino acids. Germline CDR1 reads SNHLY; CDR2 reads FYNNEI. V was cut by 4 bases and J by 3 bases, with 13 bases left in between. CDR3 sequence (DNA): TGTGCCAGCAGTGTGTCTCAGATTAACTACGAGCAGTACTTC. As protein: CASSVSQINYEQYF.

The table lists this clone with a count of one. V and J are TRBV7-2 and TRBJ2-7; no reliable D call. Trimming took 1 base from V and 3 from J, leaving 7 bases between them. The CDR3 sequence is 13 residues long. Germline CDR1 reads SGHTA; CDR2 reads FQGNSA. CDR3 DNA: TGTGCCAGCAGCTTAGTAAGAGGCTACGAGCAGTACTTC. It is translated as CASSLVRGYEQYF.

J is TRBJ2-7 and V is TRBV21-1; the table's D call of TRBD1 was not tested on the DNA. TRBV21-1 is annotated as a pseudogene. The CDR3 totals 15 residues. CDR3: CASSVNGTGAYEQYF. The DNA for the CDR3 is TGTGCCAGCAGCGTAAACGGGACAGGAGCCTACGAGCAGTACTTC.

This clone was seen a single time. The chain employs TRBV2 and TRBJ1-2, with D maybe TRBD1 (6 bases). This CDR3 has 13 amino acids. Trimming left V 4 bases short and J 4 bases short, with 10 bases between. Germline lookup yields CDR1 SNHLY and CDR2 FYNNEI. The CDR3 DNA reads TGTGCCAGCAGTGTGGGGACAAGCTATGGCTACACCTTC. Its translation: CASSVGTSYGYTF. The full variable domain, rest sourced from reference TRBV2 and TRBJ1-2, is EPEVTQTPSHQVTQMGQEVILRCVPISNHLYFYWYRQILGQKVEFLVSFYNNEISEKSEIFDDQFSVERPDGSNFTLKIRSTKLEDSAMYFCASSVGTSYGYTFGSGTRLTVV.

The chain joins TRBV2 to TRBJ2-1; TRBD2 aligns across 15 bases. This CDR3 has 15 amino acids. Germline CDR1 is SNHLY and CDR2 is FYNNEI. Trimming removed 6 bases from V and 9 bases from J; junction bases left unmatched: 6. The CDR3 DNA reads TGTGCCAGCAGGAGAGGACTAGCGGGGGGGCTTGAGCAGTTCTTC. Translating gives CASRRGLAGGLEQFF.